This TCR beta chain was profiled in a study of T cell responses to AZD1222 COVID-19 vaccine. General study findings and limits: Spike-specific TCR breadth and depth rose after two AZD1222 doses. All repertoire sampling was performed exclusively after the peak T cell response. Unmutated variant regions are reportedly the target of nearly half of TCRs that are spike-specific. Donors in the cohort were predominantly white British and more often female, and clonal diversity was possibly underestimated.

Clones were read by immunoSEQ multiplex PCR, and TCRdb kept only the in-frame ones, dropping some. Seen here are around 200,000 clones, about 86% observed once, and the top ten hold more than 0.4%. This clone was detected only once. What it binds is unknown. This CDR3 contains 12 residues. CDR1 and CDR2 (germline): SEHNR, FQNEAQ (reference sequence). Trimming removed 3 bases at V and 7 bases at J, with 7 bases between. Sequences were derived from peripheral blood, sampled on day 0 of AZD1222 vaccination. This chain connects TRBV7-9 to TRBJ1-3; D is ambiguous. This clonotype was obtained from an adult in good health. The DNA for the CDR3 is TGTGCCAGCAGCTTTGCCCAGAACACCATATATTTT. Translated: CASSFAQNTIYF.